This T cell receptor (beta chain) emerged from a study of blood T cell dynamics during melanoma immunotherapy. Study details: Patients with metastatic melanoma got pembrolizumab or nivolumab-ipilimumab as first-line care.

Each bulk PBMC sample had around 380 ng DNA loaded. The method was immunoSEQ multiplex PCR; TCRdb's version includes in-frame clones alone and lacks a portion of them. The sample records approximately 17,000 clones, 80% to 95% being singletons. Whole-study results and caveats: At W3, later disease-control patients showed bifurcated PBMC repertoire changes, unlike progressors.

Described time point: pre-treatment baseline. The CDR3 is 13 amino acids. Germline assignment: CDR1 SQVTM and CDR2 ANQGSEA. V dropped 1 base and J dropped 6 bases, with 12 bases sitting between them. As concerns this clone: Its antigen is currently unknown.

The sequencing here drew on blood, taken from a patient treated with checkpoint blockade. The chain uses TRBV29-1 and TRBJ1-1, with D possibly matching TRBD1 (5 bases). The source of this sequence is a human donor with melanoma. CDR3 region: CSVEGRGRAEAFF. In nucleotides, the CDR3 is TGCAGCGTTGAAGGGCGGGGCAGGGCTGAAGCTTTCTTT.